This is a list of T cell receptor beta chains from one sample in a study of PD-L1 blockade in urothelial cancer. Clones were read by immunoSEQ multiplex PCR, and TCRdb kept only the in-frame ones, dropping some. The sample lists tens of thousands of clones, 85% to 90% occurring once. This specimen was PBMCs, taken around atezolizumab (anti-PD-L1) treatment. These receptors all come from a man between 65 and 79 years old with urothelial cancer. Each CDR3 is given with its conserved first and last residue. The D gene is left open where the match is weak. Rows may omit the clone size; those that give it use once, few, many or a size class.

CDR3,DNA,size,V,J,D
CASSGKAGGLFANTGELFF,TGTGCCAGCAGTGGGAAAGCGGGAGGCCTGTTCGCGAACACCGGGGAGCTGTTTTTT,NA,TRBV6-4,TRBJ2-2,TRBD2
CASSLEGRQGVVYTF,TGCGCCAGCAGCTTGGAAGGGAGACAGGGAGTGGTCTACACCTTC,NA,TRBV5-1,TRBJ1-2,TRBD1
CASGLRGPRSNEKLFF,TGTGCTAGTGGTTTGAGGGGCCCTCGATCGAATGAAAAACTGTTTTTT,NA,TRBV12-5,TRBJ1-4,NA
CASSPQGFEAFF,TGTGCCAGCAGCCCACAGGGGTTTGAAGCTTTCTTT,once,TRBV5-4,TRBJ1-1,TRBD1
CASSDRLMLATNEKLFF,TGTGCCAGTAGTGATCGGCTGATGCTAGCAACTAATGAAAAACTGTTTTTT,NA,TRBV19,TRBJ1-4,NA
CASSRGTASRGYTF,TGCGCCAGCAGCCGCGGGACAGCCAGCAGGGGCTACACCTTC,NA,TRBV5-1,TRBJ1-2,TRBD1
CASSPGHKVPQHF,TGTGCCAGCAGCCCGGGACATAAGGTTCCCCAGCATTTT,NA,TRBV7-6,TRBJ1-5,NA
CASSQPGGAGEQYF,TGCGCCAGCAGCCAACCAGGGGGCGCGGGGGAGCAGTACTTC,NA,TRBV5-1,TRBJ2-7,TRBD1
CASSVAGEEQFF,TGTGCCAGCAGCGTAGCGGGAGAGGAGCAGTTCTTC,NA,TRBV9,TRBJ2-1,NA
CASSDGAGTQLFF,TGTGCCAGCAGCGACGGAGCCGGGACACAACTGTTTTTT,NA,TRBV6-5,TRBJ1-4,NA
CASSLFGASGNTIYF,TGTGCCAGCAGCTTGTTTGGGGCCTCTGGAAACACCATATATTTT,NA,TRBV5-6,TRBJ1-3,NA
CASSLGLAGTDTQYF,TGTGCCAGCAGCTTAGGACTAGCGGGAACAGATACGCAGTATTTT,NA,TRBV13,TRBJ2-3,TRBD2
CASSLLEGELFF,TGTGCCAGTAGTCTCCTTGAGGGGGAGCTGTTTTTT,NA,TRBV19,TRBJ2-2,NA
CASSLDGSRTDTRYF,TGCGCCAGCAGCTTGGACGGTTCGCGCACAGATACGCGGTATTTT,once,TRBV5-1,TRBJ2-3,NA
CASSPRAAGAGGELFF,TGCGCCAGCAGCCCAAGGGCGGCAGGGGCTGGCGGGGAGCTGTTTTTT,NA,TRBV10-1,TRBJ2-2,NA
CASSLDLAGGPTYEQYF,TGTGCCAGCAGCTTGGACCTAGCGGGAGGGCCTACCTACGAGCAGTACTTC,few,TRBV5-4,TRBJ2-7,TRBD2
CASSPLAGRTFYEQYF,TGTGCCAGCAGTCCCTTAGCGGGACGGACCTTCTACGAGCAGTACTTC,NA,TRBV28,TRBJ2-7,TRBD2
CASSFIGTGLTDTQYF,TGTGCCAGCAGTTTCATCGGGACAGGCCTCACAGATACGCAGTATTTT,NA,TRBV28,TRBJ2-3,TRBD1
CASSLAGSGRPYNEQFF,TGCGCCAGCAGCTTGGCGGGGTCGGGCAGGCCCTACAATGAGCAGTTCTTC,NA,TRBV5-1,TRBJ2-1,NA
CDWFRLEQFF,TGTGACTGGTTTCGACTTGAGCAGTTCTTC,NA,TRBV28,TRBJ2-1,NA
CASSSRGQNTGELFF,TGCGCCAGCAGTTCCCGGGGACAGAACACCGGGGAGCTGTTTTTT,NA,TRBV10-1,TRBJ2-2,NA
CASSLGTTYEQYF,TGTGCCAGCAGCCTCGGGACAACCTACGAGCAGTACTTC,NA,TRBV11-2,TRBJ2-7,NA
CASTIGGRTEAFF,TGTGCCAGCACAATAGGGGGCCGCACTGAAGCTTTCTTT,NA,TRBV2,TRBJ1-1,TRBD1
CASNPSGGGADTQYF,TGTGCCAGCAACCCCTCCGGGGGAGGGGCGGATACGCAGTATTTT,once,TRBV28,TRBJ2-3,TRBD2
CASSSSDSVNTEAFF,TGTGCCAGTAGTTCCTCCGACAGCGTAAACACTGAAGCTTTCTTT,NA,TRBV19,TRBJ1-1,NA
CASSLTGTYEQYF,TGTGCCAGCAGCTTAACGGGTACCTACGAGCAGTACTTC,NA,TRBV7-9,TRBJ2-7,NA
CASSETQGVGELFF,TGCGCCAGCAGCGAAACACAGGGGGTCGGGGAGCTGTTTTTT,NA,TRBV5-1,TRBJ2-2,TRBD1
CASRLSGSGTDTQYF,TGTGCCAGCAGGTTAAGCGGGAGTGGTACAGATACGCAGTATTTT,NA,TRBV27,TRBJ2-3,TRBD2
CASSQEGTGGGEAFF,TGCGCCAGCAGCCAAGAGGGGACAGGGGGCGGTGAAGCTTTCTTT,NA,TRBV4-1,TRBJ1-1,TRBD1
CASSLAKRSDTQYF,TGTGCCAGCAGCTTAGCCAAGCGTTCAGATACGCAGTATTTT,NA,TRBV13,TRBJ2-3,NA
CASSPGTGPGNTIYF,TGTGCCAGCAGCCCCGGGACAGGGCCTGGAAACACCATATATTTT,NA,TRBV5-4,TRBJ1-3,TRBD1
CASSIGTGAQETQYF,TGTGCCAGTAGTATAGGGACAGGAGCCCAAGAGACCCAGTACTTC,NA,TRBV19,TRBJ2-5,TRBD1
CASSRGGDADNEQFF,TGTGCCAGCAGTCGAGGCGGTGACGCGGACAATGAGCAGTTCTTC,NA,TRBV28,TRBJ2-1,NA
CASSLQGSNQPQHF,TGTGCCAGCAGTCTACAGGGGAGTAATCAGCCCCAGCATTTT,once,TRBV6-1,TRBJ1-5,TRBD1
CASSPDRGAEAFF,TGTGCCAGCAGCCCTGACAGGGGCGCTGAAGCTTTCTTT,NA,TRBV9,TRBJ1-1,TRBD1
CATSRDLGQETQYF,TGTGCCACCAGCAGAGATCTCGGTCAAGAGACCCAGTACTTC,NA,TRBV15,TRBJ2-5,NA
CASRTGTGGEETQYF,TGTGCCAGTAGAACCGGGACAGGGGGAGAGGAGACCCAGTACTTC,NA,TRBV19,TRBJ2-5,TRBD1
CASSEAVGARGYTF,TGTGCCAGCAGTGAAGCGGTAGGGGCGCGAGGCTACACCTTC,NA,TRBV2,TRBJ1-2,NA
CASSYQVNTEAFF,TGTGCCAGCAGTTACCAGGTGAACACTGAAGCTTTCTTT,NA,TRBV6-5,TRBJ1-1,NA
CASSPGLAGQFF,TGTGCCAGCTCACCAGGACTAGCGGGCCAGTTCTTC,NA,TRBV18,TRBJ2-1,TRBD2
CAATRDRSYEQYF,TGTGCCGCCACCCGGGACAGGAGCTACGAGCAGTACTTC,NA,TRBV5-4,TRBJ2-7,TRBD1
CASSWGTGNTEAFF,TGTGCCAGCAGTTGGGGGACTGGGAACACTGAAGCTTTCTTT,NA,TRBV28,TRBJ1-1,NA
CAISDILSGYTF,TGTGCCATCAGTGACATTCTTAGTGGCTACACCTTC,NA,TRBV10-3,TRBJ1-2,NA
CAGQRTGELFF,TGCGCCGGGCAAAGGACCGGGGAGCTGTTTTTT,NA,TRBV10-2,TRBJ2-2,NA
CASSQDPWRGNTGELFF,TGTGCCAGCAGCCAAGATCCTTGGCGGGGGAACACCGGGGAGCTGTTTTTT,NA,TRBV4-2,TRBJ2-2,NA
CASNGGGETQYF,TGTGCCAGCAACGGTGGGGGGGAGACCCAGTACTTC,NA,TRBV28,TRBJ2-5,NA